This entry describes one T cell receptor beta chain. Original methodology: The authors estimated nucleated cell counts from reference gene primer amplification. Only in-frame clones appear in the TCRdb table, and some are missing; sequencing was by immunoSEQ multiplex PCR. The D gene and trimming were derived from the DNA, and the V and J assignments and clone size from that table. Of 150,000 to 200,000 clones in the sample, 78% were seen once. V gave up 5 bases and J gave up 3 bases, with 8 bases separating them. Germline assignment: CDR1 SGHRS and CDR2 YFSETQ. This CDR3 has 13 residues. This sample was taken from a study of blood T cell repertoires in COVID-19. The wider study: The United States, Italy and Spain provided the acute and convalescent COVID-19 samples. In each case, the material was cDNA or gDNA derived from T cells, B-cell-depleted T cells, or PBMCs.

This chain joins TRBV5-1 and TRBJ1-4; a weak D match, TRBD1 (5 bases). This clonotype was obtained from a woman of 80 years or more with acute or convalescent COVID-19. Sequencing was done on a sample of peripheral blood. As DNA, the CDR3 is TGCGCCAGCAGGGGGACTTCTAATGAAAAACTGTTTTTT. It specifies CASRGTSNEKLFF.